This T cell receptor (beta chain) is from a study of persistence of HIV-infected CD4 T cells. Sequencing used immunoSEQ version 4 in survey mode. Produced via immunoSEQ multiplex PCR; TCRdb's table is partial and in-frame only. The sample consists of about 28,000 clones, roughly four fifths of them appearing once. The V gene lost 7 bases and the J gene lost 4 bases, with 18 bases spanning the gap. The CDR3 contains 14 residues. Looked up from germline, CDR1 is SGHRS and CDR2 is YFSETQ. To note about this clone: The antigen remains undetermined.

The stimulus was lysate of CMV-infected fibroblasts, approximately 9.6 ug/mL. Memory cells lacking CD40L and CD69 with high CD45RO were sorted. Sample: CD4+ T cells sorted from PBMCs after roughly 20-hour stimulation, taken from a patient who received antiretroviral therapy. This clonotype originated in an adult man with HIV who was CMV-seropositive. V is TRBV5-1 and J is TRBJ2-7, with D possibly TRBD1 on 5 matching bases. CDR3 nucleotides: TGCGCCAGCGCCACAGGCTTCTCTACTTACGAGCAGTACTTC. Amino acid sequence: CASATGFSTYEQYF.